Shown below are 7 T cell receptor beta chains from a single sample sequenced in a study of T cell repertoires in cytomegalovirus infection. These receptors have no known antigen. TCRdb redid the calling of the reads with MiXCR, one entry per CDR3 protein. The table has 550,000 to 700,000 distinct CDR3 sequences, around two fifths seen once. The specimen was cultured PBMCs, collected from culture after CMV antigen stimulation. Source of these receptors: a human donor in good health (CMV status not recorded). Some clones in this sample may be carry-over from other donors' samples.

CDR3 sequence reads: CASSRGLAGGGGEQFF. The CDR3 DNA follows: TGTGCCAGCAGTAGAGGACTAGCGGGGGGTGGCGGGGAGCAGTTCTTC. The chain employs TRBV6-2 or TRBV6-3 and TRBJ2-1, with TRBD2 matching 14 bases. Germline-derived CDR1 and CDR2 are MNHEY and SVGEGT. The CDR3 runs to 16 residues. V lost 5 bases to trimming and J lost 10 bases; unmatched junction nucleotides: 10.

The gene calls are TRBV2 and TRBJ2-5, with unresolved D. V was shortened by 6 bases and J by 5 bases, with 16 bases between the two germline ends. In germline, CDR1 is SNHLY, CDR2 FYNNEI. The length of the CDR3 is 14 residues. The CDR3 protein is CASSREGFGETQYF. DNA for the CDR3: TGTGCCAGCAGCCGCGAAGGGTTTGGGGAGACCCAGTACTTC.

The chain uses TRBV7-6 and TRBJ1-2; 7 bases align to TRBD1. In germline, CDR1 is SGHVS, CDR2 FNYEAQ. V was pared by 5 bases and J by 4 bases, with 19 bases of the junction left unmatched. The CDR3 covers 18 residues. The DNA of the CDR3 is TGTGCCAGCAGCACGAGGACAGGATCGTCCCAGCTGGGCTATGGCTACACCTTC. Translating it yields CASSTRTGSSQLGYGYTF.

This clonotype was observed a few times. The chain joins TRBV12-5 to TRBJ2-1; D is perhaps TRBD2 (5 bases). V shed 1 base and J shed 6 bases, with 16 bases lying between them. CDR1 and CDR2 (germline): LGHNT, FRNRAP. The CDR3 runs to 16 residues. As DNA, the CDR3 is TGTGCTAGTGGTTTGGACGGGTGGGAGAGTTCCAATGAGCAGTTCTTC. Protein sequence: CASGLDGWESSNEQFF.

V is TRBV27 and J is TRBJ1-2, with TRBD1 as a possible D gene (6 bases). V was shortened by 2 bases and J by 7 bases, with 11 bases between the two germline ends. CDR3 length: 13 residues. Germline V gene sequence: CDR1 MNHEY, CDR2 SMNVEV (reference sequence). The CDR3 region is CASSLNRVGGYTF. The CDR3 coding sequence is TGTGCCAGCAGTTTAAACAGGGTTGGTGGCTACACCTTC.

The CDR3 DNA sequence: TGTGCCAGCAGTATACATCCCGGGACGGGGACTGAAGCTTTCTTT. Translated, it gives CASSIHPGTGTEAFF. The chain links TRBV12-3 or TRBV12-4 to TRBJ1-1, with D perhaps matching TRBD1 (5 bases). V was clipped by 5 bases and J by 5 bases, with 18 bases between them. This CDR3 spans 15 amino acids.

The V gene is TRBV20-1, the J gene TRBJ1-2, with 7 bases lining up with TRBD1. CDR3 length: 14 amino acids. With V trimmed by 6 bases and J by 4 bases, 11 bases remained unmatched. Germline CDR1 is DFQATT and CDR2 is SNEGSKA (reference sequence). CDR3 sequence (DNA): TGCAGTGCAACGGGACAGTCCCGCTCCTATGGCTACACCTTC. It yields the protein CSATGQSRSYGYTF.